The T cell receptor (beta chain) under discussion was sequenced for a study of blood T cell repertoires in COVID-19. Looking at the study overall: In each case, the material was cDNA or gDNA derived from T cells, B-cell-depleted T cells, or PBMCs.

The CDR3 sequence is 15 residues long. V gave up 5 bases and J gave up 8 bases; unmatched junction bases: 6. From germline, CDR1 is LNHDA and CDR2 SQIVND (reference sequence). How the authors handled the data: How many nucleated cells were present was estimated from reference gene primer amplification. Sequenced by immunoSEQ multiplex PCR; TCRdb stores in-frame clones only, minus some. V and J calls and clone size are those listed in that table; D and trimming were worked out from the DNA. Here the sample spans around 300,000 clones, roughly 80% being singletons. This clone has only a few counts. Sequencing input: peripheral blood. The rearrangement joins TRBV19 to TRBJ1-4, with TRBD1 matching over 12 bases. The clonotype comes from a woman between 45 and 60 years old who had recovered from COVID-19. CDR3 nucleotides: TGTGCCAGTAGTGTAACCGGGACAGGGGGCGAAAAACTGTTTTTT. Protein sequence: CASSVTGTGGEKLFF.